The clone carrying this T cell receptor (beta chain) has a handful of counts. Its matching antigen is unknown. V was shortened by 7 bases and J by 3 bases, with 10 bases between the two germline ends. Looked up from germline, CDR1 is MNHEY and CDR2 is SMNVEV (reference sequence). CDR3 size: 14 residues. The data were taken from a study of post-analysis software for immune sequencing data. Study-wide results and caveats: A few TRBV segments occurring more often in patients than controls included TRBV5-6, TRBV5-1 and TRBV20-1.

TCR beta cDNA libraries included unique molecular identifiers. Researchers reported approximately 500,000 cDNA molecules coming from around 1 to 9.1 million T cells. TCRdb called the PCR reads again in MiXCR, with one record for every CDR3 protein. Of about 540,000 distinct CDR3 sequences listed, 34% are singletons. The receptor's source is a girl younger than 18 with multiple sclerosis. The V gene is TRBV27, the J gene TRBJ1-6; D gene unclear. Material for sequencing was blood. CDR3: CASTPSIYNSPLHF. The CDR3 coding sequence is TGTGCCAGCACACCCTCTATCTATAATTCACCCCTCCACTTT.